Shown below are 22 T cell receptor beta chains from a single sample sequenced in a study of beta chain features in type 1 diabetes. General observations from the study: TCRB CDR3s were moderately but significantly shorter in Type 1 diabetes patients in all four CD4+ subsets.

Their antigens are not known. Isolated RNA was reverse transcribed in full, so expressed TCRB transcripts were sequenced. Generated by immunoSEQ multiplex PCR, the TCRdb table keeps only in-frame clones and is missing some. Altogether 160,000 or so clones are present, around 8.3% being singletons, with the ten largest covering more than 0.5%. The sample consisted of central memory CD4+ T cells from blood. The receptors here all came from a woman aged 18-29 years with type 1 diabetes.

This clone has a handful of counts. This chain links TRBV2 with TRBJ2-3; 9 nucleotides align to TRBD1. V dropped 6 bases and J dropped 4; count of bases not matched to a gene: 2. The CDR3 is 13 amino acids. Germline CDR1 and CDR2: SNHLY and FYNNEI. CDR3 DNA: TGTGCCAGCAGGGGACAGGGAGCAGATACGCAGTATTTT. This translates into CASRGQGADTQYF.

This clone was recorded many times. This chain joins TRBV7-6 and TRBJ2-1, with TRBD1 matching 9 bases. Trimming cost V 4 bases and J 9 bases; bases outside gene matches: 4. This CDR3 is built from 13 residues. Germline CDR1 and CDR2: SGHVS and FNYEAQ. The CDR3 sequence: CASSSGTGIEQFF. Written as DNA, the CDR3 is TGTGCCAGCAGCTCCGGGACAGGGATTGAGCAGTTCTTC.

The genes are TRBV29-1 and TRBJ2-3, with TRBD2 identical over 11 bases. The CDR3 totals 15 residues. V was clipped by 8 bases and J by 6 bases; unmatched bases: 13. Germline V lookup: CDR1 SQVTM, CDR2 ANQGSEA. As DNA, the CDR3 is TGCAGCCTGCGGGGTAGCGGGAGGGCCGAGGATACGCAGTATTTT. This encodes CSLRGSGRAEDTQYF.

Of note for this clone: This same CDR3 is encoded by further DNA sequences in the sample. This chain joins TRBV25-1 and TRBJ1-2; a possible D gene is TRBD1 (5 bases). Trimming took off 2 bases at V and 0 bases at J, with 7 bases between the two ends. Germline V CDR1 and CDR2: MGHDK, SYGVNS. The CDR3 contains 14 residues. Here the CDR3 reads CASSEQGSNYGYTF. CDR3 DNA: TGTGCCAGCAGTGAACAGGGATCTAACTATGGCTACACCTTC.

The chain joins TRBV7-2 to TRBJ1-1, with TRBD1 as a possible D gene (6 bases). Trimming stripped 4 bases from V and 11 bases from J, with 17 bases between. The CDR3 totals 13 residues. From germline, CDR1 is SGHTA and CDR2 FQGNSA. The DNA of the CDR3 is TGTGCCAGCAGCTCCACACAGGGATGGAACGCTTTCTTT. Translated: CASSSTQGWNAFF.

In its sample, this clone was seen a few times. The gene calls are TRBV25-1 and TRBJ2-3; D uncertain. The V gene lost 1 base and the J gene lost 7 bases, with 15 bases spanning the gap. This CDR3 contains 15 residues. Germline V gives CDR1 MGHDK, CDR2 SYGVNS. CDR3 DNA sequence: TGTGCCAGCAGTGAATGGCAGGCTTGGGCGAATACGCAGTATTTT. It specifies CASSEWQAWANTQYF. Supplemented by reference TRBV25-1 and TRBJ2-3, the full variable domain reads EADIYQTPRYLVIGTGKKITLECSQTMGHDKMYWYQQDPGMELHLIHYSYGVNSTEKGDLSSESTVSRIRTEHFPLTLESARPSHTSQYLCASSEWQAWANTQYFGPGTRLTVL.

The chain combines TRBV4-3 with TRBJ2-3; maybe TRBD1 (5 bases). The CDR3 contains 15 residues. V was clipped by 2 bases and J by 10 bases, with 19 bases between them. Per the germline V gene, CDR1 is LGHNA and CDR2 is YSLEER. The CDR3, as DNA: TGCGCCAGCAGCCAACAGGGTCTGACCCCTCGGGCGCAGTATTTT. This encodes CASSQQGLTPRAQYF.

This clone was found a few times. The rearrangement joins TRBV9 to TRBJ2-1, with TRBD2 as a possible D gene (7 bases). The V end was cut by 0 bases, the J end by 12 bases, with 10 bases between. Germline V gene lookup returns CDR1 SGDLS and CDR2 YYNGEE. The CDR3 runs 12 residues. CDR3 sequence: CASSVEGGGQFF. DNA of the CDR3: TGTGCCAGCAGCGTAGAAGGGGGGGGGCAGTTCTTC.

The table lists this clone with a few counts. CDR3 region: CASSKGQGYNQPQHF. CDR3 sequence (DNA): TGTGCCAGTAGTAAGGGACAGGGGTACAATCAGCCCCAGCATTTT. The chain has TRBV19 and TRBJ1-5; 10 bases agree with TRBD1. Germline trimming cut 4 bases from V and 3 bases from J; bases unmatched to any gene: 3. CDR1 is LNHDA, CDR2 SQIVND, per germline (reference sequence). The CDR3 runs to 15 residues. Based on the CDR3 plus reference TRBV19 and TRBJ1-5, the full variable domain is DGGITQSPKYLFRKEGQNVTLSCEQNLNHDAMYWYRQDPGQGLRLIYYSQIVNDFQKGDIAEGYSVSREKKESFPLTVTSAQKNPTAFYLCASSKGQGYNQPQHFGDGTRLSIL.

This clone has more than one count but fewer than ten. The V gene is TRBV7-3, the J gene TRBJ2-3; TRBD2 matches 15 bases. Germline V gives CDR1 SGHTA, CDR2 FQGTGA. The length of the CDR3 is 16 residues. Unmatched junction bases numbered 8, after V lost 5 bases and J lost 8 bases. For the CDR3, the DNA is TGTGCCAGCAGCCCGGGGACTAGCGGGAGGTACGGTACGCAGTATTTT. Residues: CASSPGTSGRYGTQYF. The variable domain in full, with the rest retrieved from reference TRBV7-3 and TRBJ2-3, is GAGVSQTPSNKVTEKGKYVELRCDPISGHTALYWYRQSLGQGPEFLIYFQGTGAADDSGLPNDRFFAVRPEGSVSTLKIQRTERGDSAVYLCASSPGTSGRYGTQYFGPGTRLTVL.

This clone has a count of ten or more. The chain combines TRBV4-1 with TRBJ2-5, with TRBD2 identical over 8 bases. This CDR3 spans 13 amino acids. Germline CDR1 is MGHRA and CDR2 is YSYEKL. V gave up 6 bases and J gave up 4 bases; unmatched junction bases: 4. This CDR3 reads CASSPSGSETQYF. The CDR3 coding sequence is TGCGCCAGCAGTCCTAGCGGGTCAGAGACCCAGTACTTC.

This clone was picked up a small number of times. CDR3 in amino acids: CASSPAVGNTEAFF. CDR3 nucleotide sequence: TGTGCCAGCTCACCAGCGGTGGGGAACACTGAAGCTTTCTTT. The chain recombines TRBV18 with TRBJ1-1; D unresolved. This CDR3 is built from 14 residues. The V end was cut by 2 bases, the J end by 1 base, with 8 bases between. The germline V gene has CDR1 KGHSH and CDR2 LQKENI. Filled out from reference TRBV18 and TRBJ1-1, the complete variable domain reads NAGVMQNPRHLVRRRGQEARLRCSPMKGHSHVYWYRQLPEEGLKFMVYLQKENIIDESGMPKERFSAEFPKEGPSILRIQQVVRGDSAAYFCASSPAVGNTEAFFGQGTRLTVV.

The J gene is TRBJ1-2, the V gene TRBV29-1; D perhaps matches TRBD1 (5 bases). V lost 7 bases to trimming and J lost 4 bases, with 28 bases between them. Germline CDR1 SQVTM, CDR2 ANQGSEA. This CDR3 region has 17 residues. In DNA, the CDR3 is TGCAGCGCCGAGCGGGGGTGGTCAGACCGCGGTAGCTATGGCTACACCTTC. Protein: CSAERGWSDRGSYGYTF.

This clone was counted only a few times. The rearrangement joins TRBV28 to TRBJ1-2; D is unresolved. CDR3 size: 11 residues. Deletions cut 6 bases from V and 4 bases from J, with 6 bases between. CDR1 is MDHEN, CDR2 SYDVKM, per germline. CDR3 amino acids: CASRALYGYTF. CDR3 sequence (DNA): TGTGCCAGCAGGGCCCTCTATGGCTACACCTTC.

This clone was observed a handful of times. This sample also contains other DNA sequences that code for the same CDR3. The chain employs TRBV5-1 and TRBJ1-2, with TRBD1 identical over 7 bases. CDR3 size: 13 residues. Germline V gene data show CDR1 as SGHRS and CDR2 as YFSETQ. V lost 0 bases, J lost 7 bases, and 3 bases stayed unmatched. CDR3 sequence (DNA): TGCGCCAGCAGCTTGGACAGGGGTGCTGGCTACACCTTC. It encodes CASSLDRGAGYTF.

As to this clone: The identical CDR3 is also encoded by other nucleotide sequences in the sample. J is TRBJ2-7 and V is TRBV18, with TRBD1 identical over 9 bases. With V trimmed by 3 bases and J by 2 bases, 2 bases remained unmatched. CDR1 and CDR2 from the germline V gene are KGHSH and LQKENI. This CDR3 region has 14 residues. CDR3 in DNA: TGTGCCAGCTCACCCGGACAGGGGACCTACGAGCAGTACTTC. It translates to CASSPGQGTYEQYF.

The V and J genes are TRBV7-2 and TRBJ1-3; TRBD1 matches at 9 bases. The germline CDR1 and CDR2 sequences are SGHTA and FQGNSA. The V segment lost 5 bases and the J segment 0 bases; nucleotides outside the gene matches: 8. The CDR3 length is 17 residues. CDR3 DNA sequence: TGTGCCAGCAGCCCGAGGACAGGGGCAAGCTCTGGAAACACCATATATTTT. Translation: CASSPRTGASSGNTIYF.

The chain joins TRBV7-9 to TRBJ1-2, with D uncertain. CDR1 SEHNR and CDR2 FQNEAQ come from the germline V gene (reference sequence). The ends were cut back, 5 bases at V and 7 bases at J, with 14 bases in the middle. The CDR3 extends over 13 amino acids. CDR3 sequence: CASSPPGLAGYTF. DNA of the CDR3: TGTGCCAGCAGCCCCCCCGGGCTAGCTGGCTACACCTTC.

A few counts support this clone. In nucleotides, the CDR3 is TGTGCCAGCAGCGGACAAGGCAATCAGCCCCAGCATTTT. Its translation is CASSGQGNQPQHF. The chain couples TRBV25-1 to TRBJ1-5, with D possibly TRBD1 on 5 matching bases. The germline V and J ends were trimmed by 6 bases and 2 bases, with 8 bases remaining between them. The CDR3 runs 13 residues. Germline lookup yields CDR1 MGHDK and CDR2 SYGVNS.

The chain combines TRBV25-1 with TRBJ1-2, with 9 bases identical to TRBD1. The CDR3 length is 14 residues. The J segment lost 7 bases and the V segment lost 5 bases, leaving 8 bases of the junction unmatched. The germline V gene has CDR1 MGHDK and CDR2 SYGVNS. CDR3 coding DNA: TGTGCCAGCAGTATCTTCGGGACAGGGTTTGGCTACACCTTC. Protein product: CASSIFGTGFGYTF.

The chain has TRBV7-2 and TRBJ1-2; 8 bases fit TRBD1. This CDR3 is built from 14 residues. Germline V gives CDR1 SGHTA, CDR2 FQGNSA. The V gene end was trimmed by 5 bases and the J gene end by 7 bases; junction bases not matched to a gene: 9. The CDR3 sequence is CASSQGTGGVGYTF. CDR3 in DNA: TGTGCCAGCAGCCAGGGGACAGGCGGAGTTGGCTACACCTTC. Supplemented by reference TRBV7-2 and TRBJ1-2, the full variable domain reads GAGVSQSPSNKVTEKGKDVELRCDPISGHTALYWYRQSLGQGLEFLIYFQGNSAPDKSGLPSDRFSAERTGGSVSTLTIQRTQQEDSAVYLCASSQGTGGVGYTFGSGTRLTVV.

This clone has a handful of counts. J is TRBJ2-3 and V is TRBV7-2; D is unresolved. V was cut by 1 base and J by 5 bases, with 7 bases left in between. The CDR3 is made up of 13 amino acids. Per germline, CDR1 SGHTA and CDR2 FQGNSA. CDR3 nucleotide sequence: TGTGCCAGCAGCTTAGGAGTTTTAGATACGCAGTATTTT. Encoded protein: CASSLGVLDTQYF.